These T cell receptor beta chains were read from a single sample in a study of T cell changes during pregnancy in multiple sclerosis. Produced via immunoSEQ multiplex PCR; TCRdb's table is partial and in-frame only. The sample has 34,000 or so clones, roughly 93% seen once. Material: peripheral blood, obtained in the second trimester of pregnancy. These receptors were taken from a female donor in good health, enrolled as a control in a pregnancy study. The CDR3 runs from the conserved cysteine through the conserved F or W. The D gene is left open where the match is weak. Rows give clone size only sometimes, using once, few, many, or a class for an expanded clone.

j_gene: TRBJ1-1
d_gene: NA
v_gene: TRBV30
abundance: NA
len: 12
CDR3nt: TGTGCCTGGAGCCGTACCGGCACTGAAGCTTTCTTT
CDR3aa: CAWSRTGTEAFF

j_gene: TRBJ2-4
d_gene: NA
v_gene: TRBV15
abundance: NA
len: 15
CDR3nt: TGTGCCACCAGCAGAGATTTGCTAGGGGGGGACATTCAGTACTTC
CDR3aa: CATSRDLLGGDIQYF

j_gene: TRBJ2-7
d_gene: NA
v_gene: TRBV10-2
abundance: NA
len: 18
CDR3nt: TGCGCCAGCAGTGAGTACGCTGTGGGCACAAAACTTACCTACGAGCAGTACTTC
CDR3aa: CASSEYAVGTKLTYEQYF

j_gene: TRBJ2-7
d_gene: TRBD1
v_gene: TRBV28
abundance: NA
len: 15
CDR3nt: TGTGCCAGCAGCCTAGCTGGACAGGGCTGGGGCGAGCAGTACTTC
CDR3aa: CASSLAGQGWGEQYF

j_gene: TRBJ2-6
d_gene: TRBD2
v_gene: TRBV18
abundance: once
len: 19
CDR3nt: TGTGCCACCAACAGAGCCCAGCGGGGGGGAAAGTCTGGGGCCAACGTCCTGACTTTC
CDR3aa: CATNRAQRGGKSGANVLTF

j_gene: TRBJ2-1
d_gene: NA
v_gene: TRBV5-1
abundance: NA
len: 12
CDR3nt: TGCGCCAGCAGCCTCTCGTTCAATGAGCAGTTCTTC
CDR3aa: CASSLSFNEQFF

j_gene: TRBJ1-6
d_gene: NA
v_gene: TRBV6-5
abundance: once
len: 13
CDR3nt: TGTGCCAGCAGTTACACAGGGAATTCACCCCTCCACTTT
CDR3aa: CASSYTGNSPLHF

j_gene: TRBJ2-1
d_gene: TRBD2
v_gene: TRBV6-1
abundance: NA
len: 14
CDR3nt: TGTGCCACCAACTTCGGGGGGTCCTACAATGAGCAGTTCTTC
CDR3aa: CATNFGGSYNEQFF

j_gene: TRBJ1-2
d_gene: NA
v_gene: TRBV6-5
abundance: NA
len: 15
CDR3nt: TGTGCCAGTCTTTCACGTGCAGGATCCAACTATGGCTACACCTTC
CDR3aa: CASLSRAGSNYGYTF

j_gene: TRBJ2-3
d_gene: NA
v_gene: TRBV5-4
abundance: NA
len: 17
CDR3nt: TGTGCCAGCAGCCCCTGGGGTAGCGGAGGAGGTACAGATACGCAGTATTTT
CDR3aa: CASSPWGSGGGTDTQYF

j_gene: TRBJ1-1
d_gene: NA
v_gene: TRBV6-5
abundance: NA
len: 15
CDR3nt: TGTGCCAGCAGTTACAGGACAGTTGCAGACACTGAAGCTTTCTTT
CDR3aa: CASSYRTVADTEAFF

j_gene: TRBJ2-1
d_gene: TRBD1
v_gene: TRBV6-4
abundance: NA
len: 14
CDR3nt: TGTGCCAGCAGCGGGACAGGGGGGAACAATGAGCAGTTCTTC
CDR3aa: CASSGTGGNNEQFF

j_gene: TRBJ2-6
d_gene: NA
v_gene: TRBV27
abundance: NA
len: 18
CDR3nt: TGTGCCAGCAGTTTATACTTCACAGGTACCTCTGGGGCCAACGTCCTGACTTTC
CDR3aa: CASSLYFTGTSGANVLTF

j_gene: TRBJ2-1
d_gene: TRBD2
v_gene: TRBV4-2
abundance: NA
len: 17
CDR3nt: TGTGCCAGCAGCCAAGAAGGGGCAGCGGGGGGTTACAATGAGCAGTTCTTC
CDR3aa: CASSQEGAAGGYNEQFF

j_gene: TRBJ2-7
d_gene: NA
v_gene: TRBV28
abundance: few
len: 15
CDR3nt: TGTGCCAGCAGTTTGGGCGGACAGCTCTCCTACGAGCAGTACTTC
CDR3aa: CASSLGGQLSYEQYF

j_gene: TRBJ2-1
d_gene: TRBD1
v_gene: TRBV5-1
abundance: NA
len: 14
CDR3nt: TGCGCCAGCAGCTTCGGGACAGGAGGGAATGAGCAGTTCTTC
CDR3aa: CASSFGTGGNEQFF

j_gene: TRBJ2-1
d_gene: NA
v_gene: TRBV5-1
abundance: NA
len: 13
CDR3nt: TGCGCCAGCAGCTTGAACAGCGGGCATGAGCAGTTCTTC
CDR3aa: CASSLNSGHEQFF

j_gene: TRBJ2-1
d_gene: TRBD1
v_gene: TRBV19
abundance: NA
len: 15
CDR3nt: TGTGCCAGTAGATCGACGGGACAGGGGGCCAGTGAGCAGTTCTTC
CDR3aa: CASRSTGQGASEQFF

j_gene: TRBJ2-6
d_gene: NA
v_gene: TRBV7-8
abundance: once
len: 17
CDR3nt: TGTGCCAGCAGCTCCTTTTCGGACAGACCTGGGGCCAACGTCCTGACTTTC
CDR3aa: CASSSFSDRPGANVLTF

j_gene: TRBJ1-2
d_gene: NA
v_gene: TRBV7-2
abundance: NA
len: 14
CDR3nt: TGTGCCAGCAGCGGCAGACAGGACCCCTATGGCTACACCTTC
CDR3aa: CASSGRQDPYGYTF

j_gene: TRBJ1-1
d_gene: TRBD1
v_gene: TRBV29-1
abundance: NA
len: 16
CDR3nt: TGCAGCGTTGACGGGGGGACAGGGGGAATGAACACTGAAGCTTTCTTT
CDR3aa: CSVDGGTGGMNTEAFF

j_gene: TRBJ1-1
d_gene: NA
v_gene: TRBV7-2
abundance: NA
len: 14
CDR3nt: TGTGCCAGCAGCTTCCAGGGCGGGAACACTGAAGCTTTCTTT
CDR3aa: CASSFQGGNTEAFF

j_gene: TRBJ2-3
d_gene: NA
v_gene: TRBV5-4
abundance: NA
len: 13
CDR3nt: TGTGCCAGCAGCTCACTTAGCACAGATACGCAGTATTTT
CDR3aa: CASSSLSTDTQYF

j_gene: TRBJ1-2
d_gene: NA
v_gene: TRBV7-9
abundance: NA
len: 12
CDR3nt: TGTGCCAGCAGTTCAGGGAACTATGGCTACACCTTC
CDR3aa: CASSSGNYGYTF

j_gene: TRBJ2-1
d_gene: TRBD2
v_gene: TRBV13
abundance: NA
len: 17
CDR3nt: TGTGCCAGCAGTCCCCTCGGGACTAGCGGGAGAGTCAATGAGCAGTTCTTC
CDR3aa: CASSPLGTSGRVNEQFF

j_gene: TRBJ2-7
d_gene: TRBD2
v_gene: TRBV5-6
abundance: NA
len: 13
CDR3nt: TGTGCCAGCAGCTTGACTAGCGGGAACGAGCAGTACTTC
CDR3aa: CASSLTSGNEQYF

j_gene: TRBJ2-1
d_gene: TRBD1
v_gene: TRBV9
abundance: NA
len: 15
CDR3nt: TGTGCCAGCAGCGGACCAGGGGGACCACCCAATGAGCAGTTCTTC
CDR3aa: CASSGPGGPPNEQFF

j_gene: TRBJ2-7
d_gene: TRBD1
v_gene: TRBV6-1
abundance: NA
len: 16
CDR3nt: TGTGCCAGCAGTGAAGCGTCCGGGACAGGGGGCGCCGAGCAGTACTTC
CDR3aa: CASSEASGTGGAEQYF

j_gene: TRBJ1-4
d_gene: NA
v_gene: TRBV7-8
abundance: NA
len: 15
CDR3nt: TGTGCCAGCAGCTCACGGGTACTCCTCATCGGGAAACTGTTTTTT
CDR3aa: CASSSRVLLIGKLFF

j_gene: TRBJ1-1
d_gene: TRBD1
v_gene: TRBV6-6
abundance: medium-sized
len: 13
CDR3nt: TGTGCCAGTTCGGGACAGCCAAACACTGAAGCTTTCTTT
CDR3aa: CASSGQPNTEAFF

j_gene: TRBJ1-2
d_gene: NA
v_gene: TRBV10-3
abundance: NA
len: 12
CDR3nt: TGTGCCATCAGTGGGGGAGACGGGGGCTACACCTTC
CDR3aa: CAISGGDGGYTF

j_gene: TRBJ2-5
d_gene: TRBD1
v_gene: TRBV7-9
abundance: NA
len: 14
CDR3nt: TGTGCCAGCAGCTTCGGACAGGGTCAAGAGACCCAGTACTTC
CDR3aa: CASSFGQGQETQYF

j_gene: TRBJ2-3
d_gene: TRBD2
v_gene: TRBV4-2
abundance: NA
len: 18
CDR3nt: TGTGCCAGCAGCCAGGGGGGGAGAGGCGGGGTTGCCACAGATACGCAGTATTTT
CDR3aa: CASSQGGRGGVATDTQYF

j_gene: TRBJ2-1
d_gene: NA
v_gene: TRBV5-1
abundance: NA
len: 14
CDR3nt: TGCGCCAGCAGCCCCGAGGGAGGCCCCAATGAGCAGTTCTTC
CDR3aa: CASSPEGGPNEQFF

j_gene: TRBJ2-5
d_gene: NA
v_gene: TRBV11-2
abundance: NA
len: 12
CDR3nt: TGTGCCAGCAGCCAAACGGGCGGGGCCCAGTACTTC
CDR3aa: CASSQTGGAQYF

j_gene: TRBJ2-3
d_gene: TRBD2
v_gene: TRBV6-4
abundance: NA
len: 15
CDR3nt: TGTGCCAGCAGTGAACTAGCGGGAGACACAGATACGCAGTATTTT
CDR3aa: CASSELAGDTDTQYF

j_gene: TRBJ1-2
d_gene: TRBD1
v_gene: TRBV6-1
abundance: NA
len: 15
CDR3nt: TGTGCCAGCAGTGAATGGACAGGGCCTAACTATGGCTACACCTTC
CDR3aa: CASSEWTGPNYGYTF

j_gene: TRBJ2-1
d_gene: NA
v_gene: TRBV9
abundance: NA
len: 12
CDR3nt: TGTGCCAGCAGCCCCGTGAGGGATGAGCAGTTCTTC
CDR3aa: CASSPVRDEQFF

j_gene: TRBJ2-6
d_gene: NA
v_gene: TRBV5-1
abundance: once
len: 17
CDR3nt: TGCGCCAGCAGCTTGAGTACGTCGGGGTCGGGGGCCAACGTCCTGACTTTC
CDR3aa: CASSLSTSGSGANVLTF

j_gene: TRBJ2-7
d_gene: TRBD1
v_gene: TRBV5-1
abundance: NA
len: 15
CDR3nt: TGCGCCAGCAGCGGGGAGACAGGGGCCTCCTACGAGCAGTACTTC
CDR3aa: CASSGETGASYEQYF

j_gene: TRBJ1-5
d_gene: NA
v_gene: TRBV6-5
abundance: NA
len: 15
CDR3nt: TGTGCCAGCAGTCCCCTGGGTGGGGCGGAACAGCCCCAGCATTTT
CDR3aa: CASSPLGGAEQPQHF

j_gene: TRBJ1-6
d_gene: TRBD1
v_gene: TRBV19
abundance: once
len: 13
CDR3nt: TGTGCCAGTAGCCGGGACAGGGATTCACCCCTCCACTTT
CDR3aa: CASSRDRDSPLHF

j_gene: TRBJ2-1
d_gene: NA
v_gene: TRBV9
abundance: NA
len: 13
CDR3nt: TGTGCCAGCAGCCTAGGACTGAGGAATGAGCAGTTCTTC
CDR3aa: CASSLGLRNEQFF

j_gene: TRBJ1-1
d_gene: TRBD1
v_gene: TRBV6-4
abundance: NA
len: 16
CDR3nt: TGTGCCAGCAGTGACTCCTCCGACAGGGGGTCCACTGAAGCTTTCTTT
CDR3aa: CASSDSSDRGSTEAFF

j_gene: TRBJ1-6
d_gene: NA
v_gene: TRBV4-2
abundance: once
len: 15
CDR3nt: TGTGCCAGCAGCCAAATGCCTAGGGGGTTCTCACCCCTCCACTTT
CDR3aa: CASSQMPRGFSPLHF

j_gene: TRBJ2-2
d_gene: TRBD2
v_gene: TRBV28
abundance: few
len: 15
CDR3nt: TGTGCCAGCAGTTTATGGGGGAGGGACACCGGGGAGCTGTTTTTT
CDR3aa: CASSLWGRDTGELFF

j_gene: TRBJ2-7
d_gene: TRBD2
v_gene: TRBV7-9
abundance: NA
len: 12
CDR3nt: TGTGCCGCGACTAGCGGGAGCTACGAGCAGTACTTC
CDR3aa: CAATSGSYEQYF

j_gene: TRBJ2-7
d_gene: TRBD1
v_gene: TRBV4-3
abundance: NA
len: 15
CDR3nt: TGCGCCAGCAGCGCCGAGGACAGGGGGTTCTACGAGCAGTACTTC
CDR3aa: CASSAEDRGFYEQYF

j_gene: TRBJ2-3
d_gene: NA
v_gene: TRBV9
abundance: NA
len: 14
CDR3nt: TGTGCCAGCAGCGTGGACAGCGGCACAGATACGCAGTATTTT
CDR3aa: CASSVDSGTDTQYF

j_gene: TRBJ1-2
d_gene: NA
v_gene: TRBV27
abundance: NA
len: 14
CDR3nt: TGTGCCAGCAGTTTCGCCTGGGGCCTCGATGGCTACACCTTC
CDR3aa: CASSFAWGLDGYTF

j_gene: TRBJ2-5
d_gene: TRBD2
v_gene: TRBV7-2
abundance: NA
len: 15
CDR3nt: TGTGCCAGCAGCTTCAACGGGGGGACCCAAGAGACCCAGTACTTC
CDR3aa: CASSFNGGTQETQYF

j_gene: TRBJ2-5
d_gene: NA
v_gene: TRBV7-7
abundance: NA
len: 14
CDR3nt: TGTGCCAGCAGCTTGGGCAGGGGGGATGGGACCCAGTACTTC
CDR3aa: CASSLGRGDGTQYF

j_gene: TRBJ2-7
d_gene: TRBD1
v_gene: TRBV27
abundance: NA
len: 16
CDR3nt: TGTGCCAGCAGTTTATCTGGGACAGGGGCATCCTACGAGCAGTACTTC
CDR3aa: CASSLSGTGASYEQYF

j_gene: TRBJ2-3
d_gene: TRBD2
v_gene: TRBV7-3
abundance: NA
len: 16
CDR3nt: TGTGCCAGCAGCGATCTCTTGGGGGGGGGTACAGATACGCAGTATTTT
CDR3aa: CASSDLLGGGTDTQYF

j_gene: TRBJ2-7
d_gene: TRBD2
v_gene: TRBV19
abundance: NA
len: 19
CDR3nt: TGTGCCAGTAGTATACATGACCGAGACTGGTGGCGGGAGGTTTGCGAGCAGTACTTC
CDR3aa: CASSIHDRDWWREVCEQYF

j_gene: TRBJ1-6
d_gene: NA
v_gene: TRBV6-4
abundance: NA
len: 16
CDR3nt: TGTGCCAGCAGCGAGCCAGGAACCCTCTATAATTCACCCCTCCACTTT
CDR3aa: CASSEPGTLYNSPLHF

j_gene: TRBJ2-7
d_gene: TRBD1
v_gene: TRBV19
abundance: NA
len: 15
CDR3nt: TGTGCCAGTAGTGCTCGGACAGGGTCGTTCTACGAGCAGTACTTC
CDR3aa: CASSARTGSFYEQYF

j_gene: TRBJ1-4
d_gene: NA
v_gene: TRBV2
abundance: NA
len: 15
CDR3nt: TGTGCCAGCAGAAATCTACTAGGACCGGCGGAAAAACTGTTTTTT
CDR3aa: CASRNLLGPAEKLFF

j_gene: TRBJ2-3
d_gene: TRBD2
v_gene: TRBV15
abundance: NA
len: 19
CDR3nt: TGTGCCACCAGCAGCTTAACTAGCGGGGGGCCCTCTAGCACAGATACGCAGTATTTT
CDR3aa: CATSSLTSGGPSSTDTQYF